The TCR beta chain under discussion was sequenced for a study of T-cell memory formation after mild COVID-19. One entry per CDR3 protein, called by TCRdb with MiXCR from the 5' RACE reads. The profile covers hundreds of thousands of distinct CDR3 sequences, with less than 20% appearing a single time and 3.5% taken by the ten largest. This clonotype has more than one count but fewer than ten. Germline V gene data show CDR1 as SEHNR and CDR2 as FQNEAQ (reference sequence). V was clipped by 1 base and J by 4 bases, with 5 bases between them. The CDR3 has 13 residues. This TCR was recovered from a man younger than 30 who had mild COVID-19 (a few samples of this study predate the infection). Cell type and time point are not known. The rearrangement uses TRBV7-9 and TRBJ1-5; D remains ambiguous. Sequenced input: PBMCs or a T cell subset sorted from them (not recorded which). CDR3 region: CASSLEANQPQHF. As DNA, the CDR3 is TGTGCCAGCAGCTTAGAAGCGAATCAGCCCCAGCATTTT.